The present T cell receptor beta chain was sequenced within a study of blood T cells in healthy people across ages. Study observations and caveats: More naive CD4+ cells and higher diversity were found in long-lived than in aged donors.

Sample-barcoded 5' priming and a J-beta primer mix drove a second PCR of roughly 7 to 11 cycles. TCRdb independently ran MiXCR on the 5' RACE reads; one entry per CDR3 protein. Of about 760,000 distinct CDR3 sequences in the sample, 25% were seen once. The CDR3 contains 15 residues. Germline-derived CDR1 and CDR2 are MNHEY and SVGAGI. The V segment lost 7 bases and the J segment 4 bases; nucleotides outside the gene matches: 12. This clonotype appeared a few times. Its matching antigen is unknown. Every sample had a minimum of 6.5 million PBMCs isolated. The total RNA that was extracted per sample amounted to at least 5 micrograms. A further study also used this sample, focusing on T cells of mothers and their children. That paper states: A handful of children, together with their three healthy Caucasian mothers, made up the donors.

This TCR was recovered from a boy younger than 18 in good health. This chain joins TRBV6-5 and TRBJ1-2; 7 bases match TRBD1. Sequenced material: blood. CDR3 bases: TGTGCCAGCACCGAAGGGACACAGGGGTTCTATGGCTACACCTTC. It codes for CASTEGTQGFYGYTF.